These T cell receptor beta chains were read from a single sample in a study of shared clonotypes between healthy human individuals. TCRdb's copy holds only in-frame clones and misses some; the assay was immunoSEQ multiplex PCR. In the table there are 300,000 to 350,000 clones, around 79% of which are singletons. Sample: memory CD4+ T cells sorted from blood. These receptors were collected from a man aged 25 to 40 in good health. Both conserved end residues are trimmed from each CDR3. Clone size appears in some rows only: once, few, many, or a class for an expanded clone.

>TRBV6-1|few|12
ASSLTTSTDTQY
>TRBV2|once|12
ASRGDSTNYGYT
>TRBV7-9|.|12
ASSRNDRPYEQY
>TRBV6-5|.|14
ASSYSFPSRVETQY
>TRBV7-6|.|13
ASRSTSGGYNEQF
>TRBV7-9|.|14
ASRRLAADSTDTQY
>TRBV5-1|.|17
ASSLVGLAGMDSYNEQF
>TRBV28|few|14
ASKTHLGSGANVLT
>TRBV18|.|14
ASSPSGFPGGNTIY
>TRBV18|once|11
ASSPRVDQPQH
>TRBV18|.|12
ASSQRGDDYGYT
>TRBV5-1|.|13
ASSLVPGSGETQY
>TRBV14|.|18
ASSPGLRTSGRAITDTQY
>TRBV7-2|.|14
ASSPGVRAAYNEQF
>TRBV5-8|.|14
ASSLRAGASTDTQY
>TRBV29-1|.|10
SVVGDGETQY
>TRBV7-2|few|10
ASSKQGYGYT
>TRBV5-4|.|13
ASSLDGSGANVLT
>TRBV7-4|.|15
ASSFSNRSISNQPQH
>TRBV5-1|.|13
ASSRGDRPNTEAF
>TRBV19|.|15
ASSIAGQSLRGYGYT
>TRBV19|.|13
ASSKRTGGWYGYT
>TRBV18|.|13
ASSPRDRGTDTQY